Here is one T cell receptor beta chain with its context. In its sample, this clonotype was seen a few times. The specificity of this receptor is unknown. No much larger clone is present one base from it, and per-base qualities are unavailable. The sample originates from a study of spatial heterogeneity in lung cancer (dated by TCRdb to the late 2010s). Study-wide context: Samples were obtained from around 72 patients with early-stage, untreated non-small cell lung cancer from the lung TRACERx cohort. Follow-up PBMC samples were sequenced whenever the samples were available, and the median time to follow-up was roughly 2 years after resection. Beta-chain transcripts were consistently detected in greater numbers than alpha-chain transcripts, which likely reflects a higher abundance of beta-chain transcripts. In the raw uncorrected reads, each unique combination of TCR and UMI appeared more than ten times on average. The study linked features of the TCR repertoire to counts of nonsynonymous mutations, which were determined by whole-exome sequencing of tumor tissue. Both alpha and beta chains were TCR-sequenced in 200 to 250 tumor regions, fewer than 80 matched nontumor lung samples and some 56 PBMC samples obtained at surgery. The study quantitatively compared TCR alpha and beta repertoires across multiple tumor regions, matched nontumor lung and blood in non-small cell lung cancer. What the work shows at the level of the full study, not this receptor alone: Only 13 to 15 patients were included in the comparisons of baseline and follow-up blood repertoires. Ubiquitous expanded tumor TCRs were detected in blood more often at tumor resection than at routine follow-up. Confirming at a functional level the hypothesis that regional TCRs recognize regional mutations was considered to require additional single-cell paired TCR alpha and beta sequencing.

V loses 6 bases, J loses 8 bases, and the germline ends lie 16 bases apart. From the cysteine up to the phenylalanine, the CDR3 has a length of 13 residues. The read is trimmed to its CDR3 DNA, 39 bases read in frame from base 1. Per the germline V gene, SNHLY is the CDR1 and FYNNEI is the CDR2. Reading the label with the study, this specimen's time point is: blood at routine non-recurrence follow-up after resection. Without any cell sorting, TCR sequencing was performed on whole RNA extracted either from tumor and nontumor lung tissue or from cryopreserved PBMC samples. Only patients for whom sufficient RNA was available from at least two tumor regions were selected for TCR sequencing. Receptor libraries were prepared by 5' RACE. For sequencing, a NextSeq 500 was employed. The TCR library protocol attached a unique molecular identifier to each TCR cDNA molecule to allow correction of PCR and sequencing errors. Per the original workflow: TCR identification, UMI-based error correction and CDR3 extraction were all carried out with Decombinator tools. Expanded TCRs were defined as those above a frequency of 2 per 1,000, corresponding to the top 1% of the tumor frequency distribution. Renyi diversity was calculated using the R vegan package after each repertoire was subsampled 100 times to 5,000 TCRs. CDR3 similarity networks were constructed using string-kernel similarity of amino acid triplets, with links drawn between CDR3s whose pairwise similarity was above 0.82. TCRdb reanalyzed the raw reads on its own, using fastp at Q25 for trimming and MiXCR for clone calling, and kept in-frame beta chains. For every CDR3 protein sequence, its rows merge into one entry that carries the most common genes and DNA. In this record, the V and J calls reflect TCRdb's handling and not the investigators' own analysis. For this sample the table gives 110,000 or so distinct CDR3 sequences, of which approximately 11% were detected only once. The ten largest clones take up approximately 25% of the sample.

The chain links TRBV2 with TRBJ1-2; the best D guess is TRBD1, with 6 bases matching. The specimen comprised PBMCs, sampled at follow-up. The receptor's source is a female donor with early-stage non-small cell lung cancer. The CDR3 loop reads CASSPSGGRGYTF. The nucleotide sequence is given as TGTGCCAGCAGCCCCAGTGGGGGCCGGGGCTACACCTTC.